Sequencing of this T cell receptor (beta chain) was carried out in a study of shared clonotypes between healthy human individuals. Study as a whole: Researchers assigned three CD4 naive, three CD4 memory, two CD8 naive and one CD8 memory plate to each donor. Study conclusions and caveats: Apart from blood, nothing was sampled; tissue repertoires likely differ.

Sequenced by immunoSEQ multiplex PCR; TCRdb stores in-frame clones only, minus some. Of about 990,000 clones listed, approximately 78% are singletons. To note about this clone: Its target is not known.

V dropped 4 bases and J dropped 3 bases, with 13 bases sitting between them. Germline V gives CDR1 SGHRS, CDR2 YFSETQ. This CDR3 has 14 residues. The sample taken for sequencing was memory CD4+ T cells from PBMCs. Documented subset: CD45RA-negative fraction. The chain uses TRBV5-1 and TRBJ1-1, with no clear D. The receptor comes from a man aged 18 to 29 in good health. Some clones in this sample may be carry-over from other donors' samples. The CDR3 DNA follows: TGCGCCAGCAGCCCCGGCCGGGATTACACTGAAGCTTTCTTT. Its protein product is CASSPGRDYTEAFF.